The T cell receptor beta chain described here comes from a study of T-cell memory formation after mild COVID-19. Study-wide results and caveats: Mostly located in CM and EM were contracting CD4+ clones, with contracting CD8+ clones located in EMRA. Later expanders leaned toward CD4+, whereas clones contracting from day 15 to 85 were balanced CD4/CD8.

This clonotype was observed many times. Its matching antigen is unknown. A single record per CDR3 protein comes from TCRdb applying MiXCR to the 5' RACE reads. The data contain 40,000 to 60,000 distinct CDR3 sequences, over 9% of them singletons. The CDR3 length is 15 residues. Germline-derived CDR1 and CDR2 are SGHNT and YYREEE (reference sequence). J lost 7 bases, V lost 6 bases, and 14 bases had no gene match. The receptor comes from an adult woman who had mild COVID-19 (a few samples of this study predate the infection). Cell type and time point are not known. Input material: PBMCs or a T cell subset sorted from them (not recorded which). The V gene is TRBV5-4, the J gene TRBJ2-3, with 7 bases matching TRBD2. The CDR3 loop reads CASTNKRDPMHTQYF. In DNA form, the CDR3 reads TGTGCCAGCACCAATAAGCGGGACCCCATGCATACGCAGTATTTT.